These 19 T cell receptor beta chains originate from one sample sequenced in a study of cytomegalovirus exposure and HLA in healthy donors (TCRdb year 2017). Library method: the immunoSEQ multiplex PCR assay. The multiplex PCR relied on a mix of 60 forward primers for TCR Vbeta segments and 13 reverse primers for TCR Jbeta segments. Entries here come from immuneACCESS through TCRdb and include only in-frame sequences with V and J called. Some clones fail to appear in such tables; in the studies checked, an unresolved V gene covers under half of the shortfall, and the cause of the remainder is unknown. This sample is represented by under 150,000 clones; 80% of them were singletons. The ten largest clonotypes hold under 7.5% of the sample. Sequenced material: PBMCs. The receptors shown here come from a man aged 40-49 years in good health and CMV-seropositive.

J is TRBJ2-5 and V is TRBV7-9; D is unclear. CDR3 size: 14 residues. The germline V gene has CDR1 SEHNR and CDR2 FQNEAQ (reference sequence). The germline V and J ends were trimmed by 0 bases and 0 bases, with 5 bases remaining between them. CDR3 bases: TGTGCCAGCAGCTTAGCGGCCTACCAAGAGACCCAGTACTTC. This gives the protein CASSLAAYQETQYF.

The CDR3 nucleotides read TGTGCCAGCAGAGCCGACAGGGTCAATGAGCAGTTCTTC. Translating gives CASRADRVNEQFF. The chain links TRBV6-5 to TRBJ2-1; 7 bases are shared with TRBD1. CDR3 length: 13 residues. The germline gives CDR1 MNHEY, CDR2 SVGAGI. The trim removed 6 bases at V and 6 bases at J, leaving 5 bases unmatched.

The chain's CDR3 is CSGATGTANTEAFF. In DNA, the CDR3 is TGCAGCGGTGCGACCGGGACAGCGAACACTGAAGCTTTCTTT. V usage is TRBV29-1 and J usage is TRBJ1-1; 7 bases map to TRBD1. J lost 1 base, V lost 7 bases, and 9 bases had no gene match. There are 14 residues in the CDR3. Looked up from germline, CDR1 is SQVTM and CDR2 is ANQGSEA.

The chain links TRBV18 to TRBJ2-7; 10 nucleotides match TRBD2. The V segment lost 6 bases and the J segment 3 bases; nucleotides outside the gene matches: 5. The CDR3 contains 14 residues. From germline, CDR1 is KGHSH and CDR2 LQKENI. CDR3 coding DNA: TGTGCCAGCTCGTACACTAGCGGGGACTACGAGCAGTACTTC. Protein sequence: CASSYTSGDYEQYF.

The rearrangement joins TRBV19 to TRBJ1-4; 9 bases match TRBD1. This CDR3 is built from 15 residues. V was pared by 6 bases and J by 8 bases, with 10 bases of the junction left unmatched. Germline CDR1 is LNHDA and CDR2 is SQIVND (reference sequence). DNA of the CDR3: TGTGCCAGTAGCGGCCAACAGGGGGCTAGGGAAAAACTGTTTTTT. Its protein is CASSGQQGAREKLFF.

The chain is built from TRBV6-5 and TRBJ1-6, with no clear D. This CDR3 is 13 amino acids long. Germline CDR1 and CDR2: MNHEY and SVGAGI. The V and J ends lost 6 bases and 5 bases respectively, with 8 bases between them. This CDR3 is CASRYSDNSPLHF. In DNA, the CDR3 is TGTGCCAGCAGATACAGCGATAATTCACCCCTCCACTTT.

The V and J genes are TRBV13 and TRBJ1-4; 10 positions agree with TRBD1. Trimming at V came to 5 bases and at J to 3 bases, leaving 9 bases not matched to a gene. Germline V gene data show CDR1 as PRHDT and CDR2 as FYEKMQ (reference sequence). The CDR3 contains 17 residues. The CDR3 nucleotides read TGTGCCAGCAGCGTGGGACAGGGGCGTGTACCTAATGAAAAACTGTTTTTT. Its protein product is CASSVGQGRVPNEKLFF.

The V and J genes are TRBV7-9 and TRBJ1-1, with D tentatively TRBD1 (5 bases). The V and J ends lost 4 bases and 2 bases respectively, with 17 bases between them. This CDR3 spans 16 amino acids. The germline CDR1 and CDR2 sequences are SEHNR and FQNEAQ (reference sequence). This chain's CDR3 is CASSWDLGRINTEAFF. The CDR3 DNA sequence: TGTGCCAGCAGCTGGGATCTGGGGCGAATCAACACTGAAGCTTTCTTT. The full variable domain, its missing parts supplied by reference TRBV7-9 and TRBJ1-1, is DTGVSQNPRHKITKRGQNVTFRCDPISEHNRLYWYRQTLGQGPEFLTYFQNEAQLEKSRLLSDRFSAERPKGSFSTLEIQRTEQGDSAMYLCASSWDLGRINTEAFFGQGTRLTVV.

V and J are TRBV29-1 and TRBJ1-2, with unresolved D. Germline assignment: CDR1 SQVTM and CDR2 ANQGSEA. V was shortened by 2 bases and J by 4 bases, with 8 bases between the two germline ends. The CDR3 consists of 12 residues. In nucleotides, the CDR3 is TGCAGCGTTGAAATTAACAGCTATGGCTACACCTTC. Encoded protein: CSVEINSYGYTF.

The chain joins TRBV2 to TRBJ1-4, with D possibly TRBD1 on 6 matching bases. The germline V and J ends were trimmed by 2 bases and 3 bases, with 10 bases remaining between them. The CDR3 totals 15 residues. Germline V CDR1 and CDR2: SNHLY, FYNNEI. As DNA, the CDR3 is TGTGCCAGCAGTGAACTCAGGGGACCTAATGAAAAACTGTTTTTT. Its translation is CASSELRGPNEKLFF.

The V gene is TRBV7-2, the J gene TRBJ1-2; D gene unclear. CDR1 and CDR2 from the germline V gene are SGHTA and FQGNSA. Trimming took 1 base from V and 8 from J, leaving 17 bases between them. The CDR3 totals 15 residues. In nucleotides, the CDR3 is TGTGCCAGCAGCTTAGGATTCGGCTCGGAGAGGGGCTACACCTTC. Amino acids: CASSLGFGSERGYTF.

This chain joins TRBV19 and TRBJ1-1, with D uncertain. V dropped 3 bases and J dropped 0 bases, with 11 bases sitting between them. Germline V gene data show CDR1 as LNHDA and CDR2 as SQIVND (reference sequence). CDR3 length equals 15 residues. The CDR3 region is CASSMWSGLNTEAFF. The CDR3 nucleotides are TGTGCCAGTAGTATGTGGTCAGGCCTGAACACTGAAGCTTTCTTT.

A single count supports this clone. J is TRBJ1-5 and V is TRBV19, with D maybe TRBD1 (6 bases). The CDR3 has 18 residues. Trimming took 7 bases from V and 0 from J, leaving 22 bases between them. In germline, CDR1 is LNHDA, CDR2 SQIVND (reference sequence). DNA of the CDR3: TGTGCCAGTACCCCCTGGACAGCATCGTTTTATAGCAATCAGCCCCAGCATTTT. It specifies CASTPWTASFYSNQPQHF. The whole variable domain, remainder taken from reference TRBV19 and TRBJ1-5, is DGGITQSPKYLFRKEGQNVTLSCEQNLNHDAMYWYRQDPGQGLRLIYYSQIVNDFQKGDIAEGYSVSREKKESFPLTVTSAQKNPTAFYLCASTPWTASFYSNQPQHFGDGTRLSIL.

The rearrangement links TRBV5-6 to TRBJ2-4; 8 bases agree with TRBD2. The CDR3 covers 12 residues. Germline V CDR1 and CDR2: SGHDT, YYEEEE. J gave up 8 bases and V 2 bases, and 0 bases lay outside the gene matches. DNA for the CDR3: TGTGCCAGCAGCTTCGGGGGGGACATTCAGTACTTC. It specifies CASSFGGDIQYF.

The CDR3 nucleotides read TGTGCCAGCATCGCCGAGTCTAGCGGTGGCACTGAAGCTTTCTTT. Translated: CASIAESSGGTEAFF. The chain employs TRBV5-6 and TRBJ1-1; no clear D. From germline, CDR1 is SGHDT and CDR2 YYEEEE. This CDR3 is built from 15 residues. V was cut by 6 bases and J by 4 bases, with 19 bases left in between.

This clone appeared a few times. The CDR3: CASSLLGQGTYEQYF. CDR3 nucleotides: TGTGCCAGCAGCCTTCTAGGCCAGGGAACCTACGAGCAGTACTTC. The V call is TRBV7-2, the J call TRBJ2-7; D is possibly TRBD1 (5 bases). CDR3 length: 15 amino acids. V dropped 5 bases and J dropped 2 bases, with 16 bases sitting between them. CDR1 is SGHTA and CDR2 is FQGNSA in the germline V gene.

This clone was observed once. V and J are TRBV4-2 and TRBJ2-7; D is possibly TRBD2 (6 bases). Germline CDR1 is LGHNA and CDR2 is YNFKEQ. The CDR3 is made up of 17 amino acids. V was cut by 0 bases and J by 2 bases, with 17 bases left in between. CDR3 region: CASSQDRRVGEAYEQYF. In DNA, the CDR3 is TGTGCCAGCAGCCAAGATCGTCGTGTAGGGGAGGCCTACGAGCAGTACTTC.

This clone was counted only a few times. The chain joins TRBV7-2 to TRBJ1-6; perhaps TRBD1 as D (6 bases). The CDR3 runs 16 residues. Germline V lookup: CDR1 SGHTA, CDR2 FQGNSA. The germline V and J ends were trimmed by 0 bases and 6 bases, with 12 bases remaining between them. The CDR3: CASSLAPGAFNSPLHF. CDR3 nucleotides: TGTGCCAGCAGCTTAGCCCCAGGGGCATTTAATTCACCCCTCCACTTT.

The chain carries TRBV2 and TRBJ2-1, with a weak D call TRBD1 (5 bases). The CDR3 sequence is 14 residues long. Trimming took off 5 bases at V and 0 bases at J, with 8 bases between the two ends. Looked up from germline, CDR1 is SNHLY and CDR2 is FYNNEI. CDR3 amino acids: CASSQTDSYNEQFF. As DNA, the CDR3 is TGTGCCAGCAGTCAGACAGACTCCTACAATGAGCAGTTCTTC.